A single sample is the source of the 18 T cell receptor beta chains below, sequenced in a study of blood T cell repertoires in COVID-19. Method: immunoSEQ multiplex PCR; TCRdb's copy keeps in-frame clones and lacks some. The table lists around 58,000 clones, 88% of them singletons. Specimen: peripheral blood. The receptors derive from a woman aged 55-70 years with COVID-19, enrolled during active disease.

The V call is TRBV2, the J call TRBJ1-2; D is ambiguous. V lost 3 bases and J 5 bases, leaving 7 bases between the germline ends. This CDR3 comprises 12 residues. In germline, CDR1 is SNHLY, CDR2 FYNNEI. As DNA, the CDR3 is TGTGCCAGCAGTGACCAATTTTATGGCTACACCTTC. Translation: CASSDQFYGYTF.

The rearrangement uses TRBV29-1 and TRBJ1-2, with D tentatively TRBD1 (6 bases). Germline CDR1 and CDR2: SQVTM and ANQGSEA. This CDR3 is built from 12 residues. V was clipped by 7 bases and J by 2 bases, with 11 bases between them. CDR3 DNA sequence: TGCAGCGCCGCGGACAGCAACTATGGCTACACCTTC. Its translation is CSAADSNYGYTF.

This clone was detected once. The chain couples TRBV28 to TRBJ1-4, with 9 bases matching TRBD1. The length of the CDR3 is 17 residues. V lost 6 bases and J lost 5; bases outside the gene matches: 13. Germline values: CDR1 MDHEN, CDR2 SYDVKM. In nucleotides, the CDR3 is TGTGCCAGCAGACCGGGACAGGGTGCTATTTGGAATGAAAAACTGTTTTTT. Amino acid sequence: CASRPGQGAIWNEKLFF.

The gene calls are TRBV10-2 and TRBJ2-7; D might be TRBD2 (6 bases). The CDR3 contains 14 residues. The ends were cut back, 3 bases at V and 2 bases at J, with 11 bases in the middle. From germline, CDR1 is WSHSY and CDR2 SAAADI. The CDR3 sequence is CASSEPSETYEQYF. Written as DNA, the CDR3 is TGCGCCAGCAGTGAACCTAGCGAGACCTACGAGCAGTACTTC.

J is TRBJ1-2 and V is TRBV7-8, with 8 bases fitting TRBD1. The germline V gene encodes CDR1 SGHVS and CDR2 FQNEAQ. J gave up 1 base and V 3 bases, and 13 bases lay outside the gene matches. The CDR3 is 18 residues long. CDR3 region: CASSLEGAGQGNNYGYTF. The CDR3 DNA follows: TGTGCCAGCAGCTTGGAAGGGGCCGGACAGGGAAATAACTATGGCTACACCTTC.

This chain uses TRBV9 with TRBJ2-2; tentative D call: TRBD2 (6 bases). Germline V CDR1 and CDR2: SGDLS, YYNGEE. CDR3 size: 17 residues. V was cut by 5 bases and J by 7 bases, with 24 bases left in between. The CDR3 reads CASRSPGLDSGGGELFF. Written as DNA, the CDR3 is TGTGCCAGCAGATCACCGGGACTCGACTCCGGGGGCGGGGAGCTGTTTTTT. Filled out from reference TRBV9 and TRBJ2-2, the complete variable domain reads DSGVTQTPKHLITATGQRVTLRCSPRSGDLSVYWYQQSLDQGLQFLIQYYNGEERAKGNILERFSAQQFPDLHSELNLSSLELGDSALYFCASRSPGLDSGGGELFFGEGSRLTVL.

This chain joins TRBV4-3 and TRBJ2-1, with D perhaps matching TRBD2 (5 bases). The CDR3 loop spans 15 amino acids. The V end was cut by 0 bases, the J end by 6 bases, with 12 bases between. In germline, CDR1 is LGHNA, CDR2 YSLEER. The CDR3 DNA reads TGCGCCAGCAGCCAAGATAGCCTAGCCTTCAATGAGCAGTTCTTC. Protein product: CASSQDSLAFNEQFF.

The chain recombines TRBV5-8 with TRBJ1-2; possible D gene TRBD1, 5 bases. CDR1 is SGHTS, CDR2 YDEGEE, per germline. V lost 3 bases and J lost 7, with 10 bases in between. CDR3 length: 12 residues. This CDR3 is CASSSGYGGYTF. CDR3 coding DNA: TGTGCCAGCAGCTCAGGGTACGGTGGCTACACCTTC.

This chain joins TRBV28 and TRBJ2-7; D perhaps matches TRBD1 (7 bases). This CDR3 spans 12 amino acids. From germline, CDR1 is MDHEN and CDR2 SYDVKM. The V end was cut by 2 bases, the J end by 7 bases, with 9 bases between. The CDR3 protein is CASSLAGGEQYF. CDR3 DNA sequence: TGTGCCAGCAGTTTAGCAGGGGGGGAGCAGTACTTC.

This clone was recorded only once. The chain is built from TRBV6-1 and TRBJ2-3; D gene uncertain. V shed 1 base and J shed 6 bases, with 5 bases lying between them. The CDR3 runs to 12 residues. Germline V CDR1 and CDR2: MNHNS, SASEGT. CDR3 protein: CASSEGGDTQYF. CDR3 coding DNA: TGTGCCAGCAGTGAAGGAGGTGATACGCAGTATTTT.

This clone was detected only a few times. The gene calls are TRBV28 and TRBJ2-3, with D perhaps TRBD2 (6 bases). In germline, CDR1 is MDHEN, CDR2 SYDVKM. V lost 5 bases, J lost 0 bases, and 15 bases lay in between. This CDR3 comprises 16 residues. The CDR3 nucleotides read TGTGCCAGCAGTGCGGAGGGCCTATTAAGCACAGATACGCAGTATTTT. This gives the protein CASSAEGLLSTDTQYF.

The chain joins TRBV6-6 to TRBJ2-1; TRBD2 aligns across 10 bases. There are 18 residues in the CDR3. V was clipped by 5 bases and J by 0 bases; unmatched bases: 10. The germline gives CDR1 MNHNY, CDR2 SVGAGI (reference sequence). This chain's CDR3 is CASSPSSGSSPSYNEQFF. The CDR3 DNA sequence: TGTGCCAGCAGTCCCTCTAGCGGGAGTTCCCCCTCCTACAATGAGCAGTTCTTC.

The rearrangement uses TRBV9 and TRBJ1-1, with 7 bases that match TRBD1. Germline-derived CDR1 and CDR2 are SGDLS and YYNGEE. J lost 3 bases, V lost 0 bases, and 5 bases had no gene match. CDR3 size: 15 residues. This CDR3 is CASSVVDRAHTEAFF. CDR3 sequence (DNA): TGTGCCAGCAGCGTAGTCGACAGGGCCCACACTGAAGCTTTCTTT.

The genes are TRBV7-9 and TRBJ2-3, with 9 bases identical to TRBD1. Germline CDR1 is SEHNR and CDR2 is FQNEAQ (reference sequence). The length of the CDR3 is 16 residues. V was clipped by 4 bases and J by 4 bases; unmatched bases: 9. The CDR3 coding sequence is TGTGCCAGCAGCTCGCTAGACAGGGGGATCGCAGATACGCAGTATTTT. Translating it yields CASSSLDRGIADTQYF.

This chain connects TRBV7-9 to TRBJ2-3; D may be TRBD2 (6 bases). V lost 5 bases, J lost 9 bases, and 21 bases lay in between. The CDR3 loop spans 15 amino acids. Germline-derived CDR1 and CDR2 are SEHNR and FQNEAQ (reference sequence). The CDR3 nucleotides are TGTGCCAGCAGCCGCCGGGACTCCCCCCCCCTCACGCAGTATTTT. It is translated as CASSRRDSPPLTQYF. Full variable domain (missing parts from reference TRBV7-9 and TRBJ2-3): DTGVSQNPRHKITKRGQNVTFRCDPISEHNRLYWYRQTLGQGPEFLTYFQNEAQLEKSRLLSDRFSAERPKGSFSTLEIQRTEQGDSAMYLCASSRRDSPPLTQYFGPGTRLTVL.

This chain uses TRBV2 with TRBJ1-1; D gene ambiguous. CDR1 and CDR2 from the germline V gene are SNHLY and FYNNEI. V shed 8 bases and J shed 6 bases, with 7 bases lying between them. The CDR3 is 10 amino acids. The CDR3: CASAGAEAFF. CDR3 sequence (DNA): TGTGCCAGCGCAGGCGCTGAAGCTTTCTTT.

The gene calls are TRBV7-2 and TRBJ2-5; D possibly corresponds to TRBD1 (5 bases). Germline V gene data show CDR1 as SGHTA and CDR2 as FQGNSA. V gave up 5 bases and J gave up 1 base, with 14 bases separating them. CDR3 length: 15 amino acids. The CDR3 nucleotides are TGTGCCAGCAGCCCACGGTGGCAGGGCCAAGAGACCCAGTACTTC. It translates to CASSPRWQGQETQYF.

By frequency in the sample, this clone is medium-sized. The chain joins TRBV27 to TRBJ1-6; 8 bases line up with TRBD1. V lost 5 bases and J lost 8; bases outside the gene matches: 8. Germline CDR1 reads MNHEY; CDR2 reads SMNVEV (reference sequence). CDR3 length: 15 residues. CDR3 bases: TGTGCCAGCAGTCCGTGGACAGGGTCAGATTCACCCCTCCACTTT. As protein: CASSPWTGSDSPLHF.